This T cell receptor (beta chain) was retrieved from a study of cytomegalovirus exposure and HLA in healthy donors. The PCR contained 60 Vbeta and 13 Jbeta primers. The protocol was immunoSEQ multiplex PCR, while the TCRdb copy is restricted to in-frame clones and leaves out a portion. The sample includes about 170,000 clones, 73% seen only once; the top ten take roughly 5.4%. This CDR3 contains 16 residues. CDR1 is SGHTA, CDR2 FQGNSA, per germline. Trimming took 6 bases from V and 1 from J, leaving 18 bases between them. This receptor was obtained from a woman between 18 and 29 years old in good health and CMV-seropositive. The specimen was PBMCs. The J gene is TRBJ1-1, the V gene TRBV7-2; D is unclear. CDR3 nucleotides: TGTGCCAGCAGACCCCTGGCGAGGGCCGGGAACACTGAAGCTTTCTTT. The encoded protein is CASRPLARAGNTEAFF.